A single T cell receptor (beta chain) is shown here with its context. The data stem from a study of T cell changes during pregnancy in multiple sclerosis. Profiled with immunoSEQ multiplex PCR; TCRdb holds only in-frame clones, not every one. The sample gives about 40,000 clones, around nine tenths of which show up once; about 5% is in the top ten. The sequence was collected from a female donor in good health, enrolled as a control in a pregnancy study. This specimen consisted of peripheral blood, obtained in the first trimester of pregnancy.

CDR3 region: CASSPNYEQYF. The CDR3 DNA follows: TGTGCCAGCAGCCCTAACTACGAGCAGTACTTC. This chain joins TRBV7-2 and TRBJ2-7, with D unresolved. Germline lookup yields CDR1 SGHTA and CDR2 FQGNSA. The CDR3 loop spans 11 amino acids. V lost 5 bases and J 3 bases, leaving 5 bases between the germline ends.